This entry concerns a single TCR beta chain. Its recognized antigen is unknown. There are no base qualities to consult, and no much larger clone falls within one base. Collaborating institutions collected whole blood in K2EDTA tubes following their own protocols. Collaborator samples were shipped for TCRbeta analysis as frozen whole blood, isolated PBMCs, or DNA extracted from either sample type. TCRbeta CDR3 regions were amplified from genomic DNA using the immunoSEQ Assay, a bias-controlled multiplex PCR. The study's own analysis went as follows. The number of nucleated cells in each sample was estimated from the amplification of reference gene primers within the assay. To quantify the absolute abundance of each unique TCRbeta CDR3 rearrangement, sequence reads were collapsed and filtered. For each sample, productive Simpson clonality was calculated as the square root of Simpson's diversity index across productive rearrangements. TCRdb mirrors the immuneACCESS table, restricted to in-frame sequences. Some clones are absent from its copies; in checked studies, under half trace to an unresolved V gene, and the reason for the others is unknown. The V and J calls and the clone size are those of that table, but D and trimming were determined from the DNA. The sample data list roughly 98,000 clones, and 92% of these were observed just once. Nearly 6.5% of the sample lies in the top ten.

The data belong to a study of blood T cell repertoires in COVID-19 (TCRdb year 2020). For context, the study as a whole: Samples covering the acute and convalescent phases of COVID-19 were provided by collaborators in the United States, Italy and Spain. Subjects who had been exposed to COVID-19, were actively infected with it, or had recovered from it provided the deeply sampled blood TCRbeta repertoires that made up the dataset. A de-identified subject ID, COVID-19 status, age in years and sex were almost always included in the sample metadata. The prospective study material was composed of cDNA or gDNA derived from T cells, B-cell-depleted T cells, or PBMCs. HLA class I and class II types, where available, came from metadata supplied by the sample provider rather than from assay-based typing. The samples were drawn from the first 160 participants of the ongoing ImmuneRACE study and from 950 to 1,500 subjects provided by 6 global collaborators. A freely available public database, intended as a resource for researchers studying the immune response to SARS-CoV-2, is where the repertoires were released. The paper as a whole reports these results and caveats: How much clinical and demographic metadata was included differed by source and by participant, and the metadata was provided uncurated.

Inclusive of the bounding cysteine and phenylalanine, the CDR3 is 15 residues long. Only the CDR3 DNA is retained, 45 bases long and in frame from the first base. From a lookup of the germline V gene, CDR1 and CDR2 are SGHTA and FQGTGA. Germline trimming amounts to 4 bases on V and 7 bases on J, with 4 as the count of junction bases outside the gene matches. The chain is made from TRBV7-3 and TRBJ2-1, with 13 bases in between that match TRBD2. The specimen sequenced was peripheral blood. This clonotype was sampled from a woman in her fifties or sixties with active COVID-19. The sequenced DNA is TGTGCCAGCAGCTCCGCGGGACTAGCGGGGAATGAGCAGTTCTTC. Translated, this gives CASSSAGLAGNEQFF.